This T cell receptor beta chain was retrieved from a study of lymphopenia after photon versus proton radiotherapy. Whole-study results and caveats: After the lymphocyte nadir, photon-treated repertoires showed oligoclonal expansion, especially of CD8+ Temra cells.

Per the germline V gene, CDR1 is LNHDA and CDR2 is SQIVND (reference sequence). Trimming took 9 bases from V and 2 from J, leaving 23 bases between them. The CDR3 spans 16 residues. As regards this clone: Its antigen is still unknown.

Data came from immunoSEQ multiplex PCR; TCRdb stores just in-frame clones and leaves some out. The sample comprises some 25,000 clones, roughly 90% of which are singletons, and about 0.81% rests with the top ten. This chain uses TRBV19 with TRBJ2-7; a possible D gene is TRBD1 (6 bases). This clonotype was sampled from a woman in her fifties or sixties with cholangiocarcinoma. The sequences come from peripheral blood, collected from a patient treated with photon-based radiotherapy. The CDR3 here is CASSGMQGRGTYEQYF. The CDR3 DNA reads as TGTGCCAGCTCCGGGATGCAGGGGAGAGGGACCTACGAGCAGTACTTC.